The clone carrying this T cell receptor (beta chain) was seen many times. These data originate in a study of CD8 T cells in ankylosing spondylitis. MiXCR, run by TCRdb on the 5' RACE reads, gives a single entry per CDR3 protein. This sample yields almost 30,000 distinct CDR3 sequences, of which roughly 5.3% are seen a single time; approximately 1.7% belongs to the top ten. This CDR3 has 16 amino acids. Trimming shortened V by 4 bases and J by 1 base, and 16 bases separated the two germline ends. The germline V gene has CDR1 SGDLS and CDR2 YYNGEE. The sample taken for sequencing was blood, either unsorted or a sorted T cell fraction (not recorded which). This rearrangement joins TRBV9 to TRBJ2-3; a weak D match, TRBD2 (6 bases). The TCR was taken from a female donor with ankylosing spondylitis or in good health (not recorded which). CDR3 protein: CASSPAPGVGTDTQYF. The CDR3 coding sequence is TGTGCCAGCAGCCCGGCGCCGGGGGTCGGCACAGATACGCAGTATTTT.